The source of this TCR beta chain is a study of post-analysis software for immune sequencing data. Study-wide background: Relapsing-remitting, secondary progressive and progressive-relapsing forms made up the multiple sclerosis disease courses. Study observations and caveats: In patients, about 5 TRBV segments were more frequent than in controls, with TRBV5-6, TRBV5-1 and TRBV20-1 among them. For normalized Chao1 diversity, multiple sclerosis patients scored significantly lower than controls did.

Unique molecular identifiers featured in each of the TCR beta cDNA libraries. The source material, about 0.95 to 11 million T cells, gave rise to about 490,000 cDNA molecules. TCRdb re-called the PCR reads with MiXCR, one entry per CDR3 protein. The sample records around 250,000 distinct CDR3 sequences, 35% to 40% being singletons. CDR1 is KGHDR and CDR2 is SFDVKD in the germline V gene. V was shortened by 4 bases and J by 0 bases, with 12 bases between the two germline ends. The CDR3 totals 16 residues. About this clonotype: Its specificity is not known.

The TCR comes from a girl between 5 and 17 years old with multiple sclerosis. The gene calls are TRBV24-1 and TRBJ2-1; perhaps TRBD1 as D (5 bases). The material sequenced was blood. The CDR3 loop is CATSDPGQYSYNEQFF. CDR3 bases: TGTGCCACCAGTGACCCCGGACAATACTCCTACAATGAGCAGTTCTTC.